The 21 T cell receptor beta chains listed next were all sequenced from one sample in a study of CD8+CD57+ T cells in acquired aplastic anemia. Genomic DNA provided the template from which TCR beta VDJ and CDR3 profiles were obtained. Via MiXCR, TCRdb re-called the reads, giving one row per CDR3 protein. The repertoire holds roughly 130,000 distinct CDR3 sequences, with around 46% as singletons. The sequenced sample was sorted CD4+, CD8+, or CD8+CD57+ T cells (not recorded which) from PBMCs. These receptors were taken from a human donor in good health, serving as a control.

This clonotype was detected only a few times. The chain combines TRBV11-3 with TRBJ2-1, with D perhaps TRBD2 (6 bases). V gave up 1 base and J gave up 8 bases, with 12 bases separating them. Germline V gives CDR1 SGHNT, CDR2 YENEEA. The CDR3 has 14 amino acids. CDR3: CASSLVGGGDEQFF. The CDR3 DNA follows: TGTGCCAGCAGCTTAGTGGGGGGAGGCGATGAGCAGTTCTTC.

This clonotype appeared many times. This chain links TRBV20-1 with TRBJ2-1, with D tentatively TRBD2 (5 bases). This CDR3 comprises 15 residues. Trimming shortened V by 3 bases and J by 1 base, and 13 bases separated the two germline ends. Germline CDR1 DFQATT, CDR2 SNEGSKA (reference sequence). In nucleotides, the CDR3 is TGCAGTGCTAGGGCGGAGGTTACTTCCTACAATGAGCAGTTCTTC. Residues: CSARAEVTSYNEQFF.

CDR3 DNA sequence: TGCAGCGTTTTGTTCTCTGGAAACACCATATATTTT. It specifies CSVLFSGNTIYF. The chain couples TRBV29-1 to TRBJ1-3; no reliable D call. Germline V gene lookup returns CDR1 SQVTM and CDR2 ANQGSEA. V gave up 5 bases and J gave up 0 bases, with 5 bases separating them. This CDR3 contains 12 residues.

Turning to this clonotype: Just one base apart from a much larger clone, this may be a read error. The genes are TRBV20-1 and TRBJ1-4; D remains ambiguous. The CDR3 runs 13 residues. Trimming left V 3 bases short and J 4 bases short, with 9 bases between. Germline-derived CDR1 and CDR2 are DFQATT and SNEGSKA (reference sequence). Here the CDR3 DNA reads TGCAGTGCTAGCGGAATAAGTAATGAAAAACTGTTTTTT. Encoded protein: CSASGISNEKLFF.

The table lists this clonotype with a few counts. V and J are TRBV20-1 and TRBJ2-7; D is unclear. Germline values: CDR1 DFQATT, CDR2 SNEGSKA (reference sequence). This CDR3 region has 11 residues. Trimming cost V 6 bases and J 4 bases, with 10 bases left between them. This chain's CDR3 is CSARQEYEQYF. The CDR3, as DNA: TGCAGTGCGCGGCAAGAATACGAGCAGTACTTC.

The table lists this clonotype with a count of one. The chain uses TRBV10-3 and TRBJ1-1; a possible D gene is TRBD1 (5 bases). Trimming removed 3 bases at V and 1 base at J, with 12 bases between. This CDR3 spans 15 amino acids. The germline V gene encodes CDR1 ENHRY and CDR2 SYGVKD. CDR3 loop: CAISEARERNTEAFF. The CDR3 DNA follows: TGTGCCATCAGTGAAGCCAGGGAAAGGAACACTGAAGCTTTCTTT.

The count of this clonotype is one. A read error may account for a junction end that differs from germline. This chain uses TRBV10-3 with TRBJ1-1; a weak D match, TRBD1 (6 bases). The CDR3 totals 17 residues. The germline V gene encodes CDR1 ENHRY and CDR2 SYGVKD. CDR3 protein: CASSLGGTRRLNTEAFF. CDR3 bases: TGTGCCAGCAGTTTGGGCGGGACACGCCGATTGAACACTGAAGCTTTCTTT.

The chain uses TRBV12-3 or TRBV12-4 and TRBJ1-6; D perhaps matches TRBD1 (5 bases). The CDR3 length is 13 residues. V dropped 2 bases and J dropped 14 bases, with 13 bases sitting between them. CDR3 DNA sequence: TGTGCCAGCAGTTTATATAGGGGAGAGACCCTCCACTTT. Translation: CASSLYRGETLHF.

The chain carries TRBV2 and TRBJ2-1; D might be TRBD2 (6 bases). The CDR3 has 11 residues. V was pared by 6 bases and J by 15 bases, with 15 bases between. Looked up from germline, CDR1 is SNHLY and CDR2 is FYNNEI. The CDR3 DNA is TGTGCCAGCAGCACCGAGACTAGTCGGTTCTTC. It is translated as CASSTETSRFF.

The rearrangement joins TRBV25-1 to TRBJ2-7; TRBD1 matches at 10 bases. The CDR3 is 16 amino acids. Germline loops: CDR1 MGHDK, CDR2 SYGVNS. Unmatched junction bases numbered 15, after V lost 6 bases and J lost 7 bases. The CDR3 DNA follows: TGTGCCAGCAGGACGGAATGGGGGACAGGGGTTGGGGAGCAGTACTTC. Translating gives CASRTEWGTGVGEQYF.

By proportion, this clonotype is medium-sized. The chain links TRBV2 to TRBJ1-5; maybe TRBD1 (5 bases). Between the trimmed V and J ends, which lost 6 bases and 2 bases, there was a span of 5 bases. The CDR3 covers 12 residues. The germline V gene has CDR1 SNHLY and CDR2 FYNNEI. Here the CDR3 reads CASRTGNQPQHF. The CDR3 DNA follows: TGTGCCAGCAGGACAGGCAATCAGCCCCAGCATTTT.

The sample holds many counts of this clonotype. The chain is built from TRBV12-3 or TRBV12-4 and TRBJ1-2; D call uncertain. V shed 1 base and J shed 6 bases, with 9 bases lying between them. The CDR3 runs 13 residues. The CDR3 nucleotides are TGTGCCAGCAGTTTAGGAAAGCGGAATGGCTACACCTTC. Translated, it gives CASSLGKRNGYTF.

This clonotype was counted ten times or more. V usage is TRBV11-2 and J usage is TRBJ2-3; 8 positions agree with TRBD2. The trim removed 3 bases at V and 6 bases at J, leaving 17 bases unmatched. Per germline, CDR1 SGHAT and CDR2 FQNNGV. The CDR3 sequence is 18 residues long. Here the CDR3 DNA reads TGTGCCAGCAGCTTGGGTCCCCACCAGCGGGGGCTCCAGGATACGCAGTATTTT. Protein product: CASSLGPHQRGLQDTQYF.

This clonotype was recorded at least ten times. The chain employs TRBV7-8 and TRBJ1-3; TRBD1 might be the D (5 bases). Germline CDR1 is SGHVS and CDR2 is FQNEAQ. The length of the CDR3 is 16 residues. V was shortened by 3 bases and J by 0 bases, with 12 bases between the two germline ends. CDR3 in amino acids: CASSLGEPDSGNTIYF. CDR3 coding DNA: TGTGCCAGCAGCTTGGGGGAACCTGACTCTGGAAACACCATATATTTT.

To note about this clonotype: This may arise from a read error, as a much more abundant clone is one base away. V and J are TRBV29-1 and TRBJ1-2; no definite D call. The germline V gene encodes CDR1 SQVTM and CDR2 ANQGSEA. CDR3 length: 11 residues. CDR3 in amino acids: CSAETDYGHTF. The DNA for the CDR3 is TGCAGCGCCGAGACGGATTATGGCCACACCTTC.

This clonotype was counted many times. The genes are TRBV15 and TRBJ1-6; tentative D call: TRBD1 (5 bases). The V gene lost 6 bases and the J gene lost 7 bases, with 7 bases spanning the gap. CDR3 length equals 12 residues. Germline lookup yields CDR1 LNHNV and CDR2 YYDKDF (reference sequence). The chain's CDR3 is CATRSGNSPLHF. The CDR3 region has the DNA TGTGCCACCAGATCAGGGAATTCACCCCTCCACTTT.

The chain couples TRBV29-1 to TRBJ2-7; D is uncertain. CDR1 and CDR2 (germline): SQVTM, ANQGSEA. The CDR3 has 12 residues. V was clipped by 4 bases and J by 2 bases, with 9 bases between them. CDR3 amino acids: CSVGVEPYEQYF. DNA for the CDR3: TGCAGCGTTGGGGTAGAGCCCTACGAGCAGTACTTC.

This clonotype was seen repeatedly, ten times or more. The chain combines TRBV29-1 with TRBJ2-3; the match to TRBD2 covers 7 bases. This CDR3 region has 16 residues. V lost 4 bases to trimming and J lost 2 bases; unmatched junction nucleotides: 12. CDR1 and CDR2 (germline): SQVTM, ANQGSEA. The CDR3 protein is CSVGSLAGGDTDTQYF. CDR3 nucleotide sequence: TGCAGCGTTGGAAGTTTGGCTGGGGGGGACACAGATACGCAGTATTTT.

This chain joins TRBV24-1 and TRBJ1-4; no clear D. This CDR3 comprises 16 residues. Between the trimmed V and J ends, which lost 0 bases and 3 bases, there was a span of 10 bases. Looked up from germline, CDR1 is KGHDR and CDR2 is SFDVKD. Here the CDR3 DNA reads TGTGCCACCAGTGATTTGTCCCGGACCCCTAATGAAAAACTGTTTTTT. It yields the protein CATSDLSRTPNEKLFF.

This clonotype was seen at least ten times. In DNA, the CDR3 is TGCAGTGCTAGGTCTCAGGGCCTACGGGAGCAGTACTTC. It encodes CSARSQGLREQYF. The V call is TRBV20-1, the J call TRBJ2-7; D might be TRBD1 (5 bases). Germline CDR1 reads DFQATT; CDR2 reads SNEGSKA (reference sequence). The CDR3 sequence is 13 residues long. V was cut by 3 bases and J by 7 bases, with 16 bases left in between.

In its sample, this clonotype was seen many times. The conserved closing phenylalanine or tryptophan is absent in this CDR3, likely reflecting a read error. This chain connects TRBV5-6 to TRBJ2-7; no clear D. The germline V gene encodes CDR1 SGHDT and CDR2 YYEEEE. Trimming shortened V by 0 bases and J by 6 bases, and 4 bases separated the two germline ends. The CDR3 covers 11 residues. The CDR3: CASSLAFEQYL. The CDR3 DNA sequence: TGTGCCAGCAGCTTGGCGTTCGAGCAGTACCTC.